This T cell receptor (beta chain) was profiled in a study of T cell responses to AZD1222 COVID-19 vaccine. Findings and caveats of the study: Compared with day 0, the breadth and depth of the Spike-specific TCR repertoire rose significantly after two doses of AZD1222. Baseline serostatus was positive in only six AZD1222 recipients. Samples come after the peak T cell response, not at day 14.

Concerning this clone: What it binds is not known.

The data were produced by immunoSEQ multiplex PCR, yet TCRdb's version contains in-frame clones alone and is incomplete. The sample records about 150,000 clones, around 90% being singletons. CDR1 is SNHLY, CDR2 FYNNEI, per germline. V was pared by 8 bases and J by 1 base, with 14 bases between. This CDR3 is 14 amino acids long. The chain has TRBV2 and TRBJ1-2; TRBD1 might be the D (5 bases). The source was peripheral blood, collected 28 days after the second dose of the MenACWY control vaccine. The TCR originated in an adult who received the MenACWY meningococcal vaccine as a control. CDR3 in amino acids: CASLPQGFNYGYTF. CDR3 DNA sequence: TGTGCCAGCTTACCTCAGGGATTTAACTATGGCTACACCTTC. Full variable domain (remainder filled in from reference TRBV2 and TRBJ1-2): EPEVTQTPSHQVTQMGQEVILRCVPISNHLYFYWYRQILGQKVEFLVSFYNNEISEKSEIFDDQFSVERPDGSNFTLKIRSTKLEDSAMYFCASLPQGFNYGYTFGSGTRLTVV.